Shown below are 6 T cell receptor beta chains from a single sample sequenced in a study of blood T cell repertoires in COVID-19. Produced via immunoSEQ multiplex PCR; TCRdb's table is partial and in-frame only. The sample consists of 310,000 or so clones, 87% of them appearing once. Sequencing was performed on PBMCs or T cells enriched from blood (not recorded which). Receptors originate from a woman under 30 who had recovered from COVID-19.

The sample holds a few counts of this clone. The chain combines TRBV7-8 with TRBJ2-2; D is undetermined. Germline values: CDR1 SGHVS, CDR2 FQNEAQ. The CDR3 length is 13 residues. Between the trimmed V and J ends, which lost 1 base and 5 bases, there was a span of 5 bases. CDR3 sequence: CASSLGQTGELFF. CDR3 sequence (DNA): TGTGCCAGCAGCTTAGGGCAAACCGGGGAGCTGTTTTTT.

This clone came up a few times. This chain links TRBV2 with TRBJ1-2; possible D gene TRBD1, 6 bases. This CDR3 has 13 residues. Germline values: CDR1 SNHLY, CDR2 FYNNEI. Trimming took off 7 bases at V and 3 bases at J, with 12 bases between the two ends. The CDR3 DNA sequence: TGTGCCAGCAAAAGGGGGTTGGACTATGGCTACACCTTC. Translation gives CASKRGLDYGYTF.

This clone was detected only once. V and J are TRBV4-3 and TRBJ1-2; D unresolved. Trimming took off 1 base at V and 6 bases at J, with 15 bases between the two ends. There are 15 residues in the CDR3. CDR1 is LGHNA, CDR2 YSLEER, per germline. CDR3 nucleotide sequence: TGCGCCAGCAGCCAAGTCCGGGTTGACGCTCATGGCTACACCTTC. It yields the protein CASSQVRVDAHGYTF.

This chain uses TRBV5-1 with TRBJ1-1; no reliable D call. V was shortened by 2 bases and J by 1 base, with 15 bases between the two germline ends. CDR1 is SGHRS and CDR2 is YFSETQ in the germline V gene. This CDR3 comprises 16 residues. CDR3 loop: CASSFQGANQNTEAFF. The CDR3 DNA reads as TGCGCCAGCAGCTTTCAAGGAGCCAACCAGAACACTGAAGCTTTCTTT.

This clone has just one count. V usage is TRBV7-2 and J usage is TRBJ2-7, with 10 bases matching TRBD2. The CDR3 has 15 amino acids. The J segment lost 2 bases and the V segment lost 5 bases, leaving 6 bases of the junction unmatched. Germline V gene lookup returns CDR1 SGHTA and CDR2 FQGNSA. DNA of the CDR3: TGTGCCAGCAGCGGGGCTAGCGGGAGCGCCTACGAGCAGTACTTC. This encodes CASSGASGSAYEQYF.

The rearrangement uses TRBV19 and TRBJ2-1, with 12 bases aligning to TRBD2. This CDR3 contains 14 residues. The ends lost 7 bases at V and 7 bases at J; junction bases unmatched: 5. Germline V gene sequence: CDR1 LNHDA, CDR2 SQIVND (reference sequence). CDR3 sequence reads: CASKNTSGRNEQFF. CDR3 DNA: TGTGCCAGTAAGAACACTAGCGGGAGGAATGAGCAGTTCTTC.